This T cell receptor beta chain was documented in a study of cytomegalovirus exposure and HLA in healthy donors. This CDR3 has 14 amino acids. The ends lost 5 bases at V and 3 bases at J; junction bases unmatched: 7. Germline-derived CDR1 and CDR2 are WSHSY and SAAADI. The repertoire was sequenced with immunoSEQ multiplex PCR; TCRdb's copy has only in-frame clones and lacks some. In the table there are 160,000 or so clones, about 89% of which are singletons. As to this clone: As yet, its antigen is unknown.

Study-wide findings and caveats: Overall, around 160 TCR beta chains were annotated as cytomegalovirus-associated.

The TCR originated in a young man in good health and CMV-seropositive. The chain recombines TRBV10-2 with TRBJ2-7, with TRBD2 matching over 7 bases. Sequenced sample: PBMCs. The CDR3 reads CASSLSGKSYEQYF. The CDR3 DNA reads TGCGCCAGCAGTTTAAGCGGGAAAAGCTACGAGCAGTACTTC.